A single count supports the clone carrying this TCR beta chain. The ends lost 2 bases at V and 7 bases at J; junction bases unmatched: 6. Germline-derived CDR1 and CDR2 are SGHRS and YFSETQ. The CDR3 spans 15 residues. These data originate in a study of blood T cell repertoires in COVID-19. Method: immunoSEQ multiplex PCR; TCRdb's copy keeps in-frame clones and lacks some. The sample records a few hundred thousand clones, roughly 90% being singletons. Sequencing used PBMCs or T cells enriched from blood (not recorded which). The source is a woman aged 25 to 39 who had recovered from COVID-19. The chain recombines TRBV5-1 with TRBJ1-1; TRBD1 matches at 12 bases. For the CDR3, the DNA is TGCGCCAGCAGCTTAACCGGGACAGGGGGCGGTGAAGCTTTCTTT. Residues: CASSLTGTGGGEAFF.